These 31 T cell receptor beta chains were all obtained from the same sample, sequenced in a study of T cell changes during pregnancy in multiple sclerosis (dated by TCRdb to the late 2010s). Receptors were amplified or captured by the immunoSEQ multiplex PCR assay. Held by TCRdb, this immuneACCESS table contains in-frame sequences only and omits some clones. Under half of the omission traces to an unresolved V gene where checked; the cause of the rest is unknown. This sample gives 73,000 or so clones in total; under 90% of them show up just once. Of the sample, 9% to 9.5% is held by the ten largest clones. The sample in question was peripheral blood, obtained after pregnancy. The receptors derive from a female donor in good health, enrolled as a control in a pregnancy study.

The CDR3 DNA sequence: TGTGCCAGCAGCCCCCTAGAGACCCAGTACTTC. Protein: CASSPLETQYF. V usage is TRBV7-8 and J usage is TRBJ2-5; no reliable D call. The CDR3 is 11 residues long. Trimming removed 5 bases at V and 4 bases at J, with 5 bases between. CDR1 and CDR2 (germline): SGHVS, FQNEAQ.

This chain joins TRBV7-2 and TRBJ1-2, with 10 bases matching TRBD1. Germline V gives CDR1 SGHTA, CDR2 FQGNSA. V lost 2 bases, J lost 6 bases, and 9 bases stayed unmatched. The CDR3 runs 16 residues. The CDR3 DNA reads TGTGCCAGCAGCTTACATCCGGGACAGGGGAACGATGGCTACACCTTC. Translation: CASSLHPGQGNDGYTF.

This chain links TRBV18 with TRBJ1-4; D may be TRBD1 (6 bases). This CDR3 is 17 amino acids long. V was clipped by 3 bases and J by 0 bases, with 14 bases between them. Germline loops: CDR1 KGHSH, CDR2 LQKENI. Written as DNA, the CDR3 is TGTGCCAGCTCACCGGTAGGGGGATACTCAACTAATGAAAAACTGTTTTTT. Protein: CASSPVGGYSTNEKLFF.

CDR3 loop: CASSNTAGSPYGYTF. The DNA of the CDR3 is TGTGCCAGTAGCAATACGGCGGGAAGCCCCTATGGCTACACCTTC. V and J are TRBV19 and TRBJ1-2; no definite D call. The CDR3 spans 15 residues. Germline V lookup: CDR1 LNHDA, CDR2 SQIVND (reference sequence). Trimming shortened V by 6 bases and J by 4 bases, and 18 bases separated the two germline ends.

This chain joins TRBV4-3 and TRBJ2-2, with 8 bases matching TRBD2. The germline V gene has CDR1 LGHNA and CDR2 YSLEER. With V trimmed by 5 bases and J by 4 bases, 6 bases remained unmatched. The CDR3 covers 15 residues. DNA for the CDR3: TGCGCCAGCAGCAAGGAGCGGGGGACCACCGGGGAGCTGTTTTTT. Amino acids: CASSKERGTTGELFF.

CDR3 residues: CASSMIETYTGELFF. DNA for the CDR3: TGTGCCAGTAGTATGATTGAGACTTATACCGGGGAGCTGTTTTTT. The V gene is TRBV19, the J gene TRBJ2-2; D gene ambiguous. Between the trimmed V and J ends, which lost 3 bases and 5 bases, there was a span of 13 bases. This CDR3 contains 15 residues. CDR1 is LNHDA, CDR2 SQIVND, per germline (reference sequence).

The genes are TRBV7-9 and TRBJ1-4; TRBD1 aligns across 9 bases. The CDR3 consists of 13 residues. V gave up 7 bases and J gave up 8 bases; unmatched junction bases: 5. Looked up from germline, CDR1 is SEHNR and CDR2 is FQNEAQ (reference sequence). The CDR3 protein is CASMVGTGEKLFF. The CDR3 DNA reads as TGTGCCAGCATGGTGGGGACAGGGGAAAAACTGTTTTTT.

The rearrangement links TRBV10-3 to TRBJ2-7; 12 nucleotides line up with TRBD2. V trimming: 10 bases; J trimming: 6 bases; junction bases outside the gene matches: 7. Germline loops: CDR1 ENHRY, CDR2 SYGVKD. CDR3 length: 13 amino acids. Written as DNA, the CDR3 is TGTGCCACTACGACTAGCGGGAGCCTCGAGCAGTACTTC. This sequence encodes CATTTSGSLEQYF.

The V and J genes are TRBV14 and TRBJ2-1; possibly TRBD2 for D (7 bases). Germline CDR1 reads SGHDN; CDR2 reads FVKESK. V gave up 3 bases and J gave up 6 bases, with 15 bases separating them. The CDR3 is made up of 15 amino acids. The CDR3 sequence is CASSHRGGAANEQFF. CDR3 nucleotides: TGTGCCAGCAGCCATCGTGGGGGGGCTGCCAATGAGCAGTTCTTC.

Written as DNA, the CDR3 is TGTGCCAGTAGTCTCACTAGTGCTGGATACAATGAGCAGTTCTTC. Translated: CASSLTSAGYNEQFF. This chain uses TRBV19 with TRBJ2-1; possible D gene TRBD2, 5 bases. Germline lookup yields CDR1 LNHDA and CDR2 SQIVND (reference sequence). The CDR3 covers 15 residues. Trimming took off 5 bases at V and 4 bases at J, with 15 bases between the two ends.

The chain employs TRBV5-4 and TRBJ2-3, with a tentative D call TRBD2 (5 bases). Trimming cost V 4 bases and J 0 bases, with 12 bases left between them. This CDR3 is built from 15 residues. Germline V gene lookup returns CDR1 SGHNT and CDR2 YYREEE (reference sequence). The CDR3 sequence is CASSHSGASTDTQYF. The CDR3 DNA is TGTGCCAGCAGCCACAGCGGAGCTAGCACAGATACGCAGTATTTT.

This chain joins TRBV11-2 and TRBJ2-7; 13 bases map to TRBD2. Losses at the gene ends were 5 bases for V and 2 bases for J; bases not matched to a gene: 3. The CDR3 runs to 15 residues. Germline-derived CDR1 and CDR2 are SGHAT and FQNNGV. The CDR3 here is CASSPTSGGAYEQYF. Here the CDR3 DNA reads TGTGCCAGCAGCCCCACTAGCGGGGGGGCCTACGAGCAGTACTTC.

V is TRBV6-5 and J is TRBJ2-7; 7 bases fit TRBD1. Losses at the gene ends were 2 bases for V and 0 bases for J; bases not matched to a gene: 7. CDR1 and CDR2 from the germline V gene are MNHEY and SVGAGI. This CDR3 comprises 16 residues. CDR3 loop: CASSYGQVYGSYEQYF. CDR3 in DNA: TGTGCCAGCAGTTACGGACAGGTGTACGGCTCCTACGAGCAGTACTTC.

This clone has a single count. V is TRBV6-5 and J is TRBJ1-5; TRBD1 matches at 7 bases. The CDR3 is 15 residues long. V lost 0 bases and J lost 4; bases outside the gene matches: 3. Germline CDR1 is MNHEY and CDR2 is SVGAGI. The CDR3, as DNA: TGTGCCAGCAGTTACTCAACAGGGGAAAATCAGCCCCAGCATTTT. Translation: CASSYSTGENQPQHF.

The chain recombines TRBV19 with TRBJ1-5; 10 bases fit TRBD1. CDR1 and CDR2 (germline): LNHDA, SQIVND (reference sequence). V trimming: 5 bases; J trimming: 7 bases; junction bases outside the gene matches: 8. The CDR3 sequence is 15 residues long. CDR3 sequence reads: CASSPDRGNGQPQHF. Here the CDR3 DNA reads TGTGCCAGTAGTCCGGACAGGGGGAATGGACAGCCCCAGCATTTT.

This rearrangement joins TRBV6-5 to TRBJ1-5; maybe TRBD1 (5 bases). V lost 5 bases and J lost 7, with 15 bases in between. This CDR3 comprises 14 residues. Germline lookup yields CDR1 MNHEY and CDR2 SVGAGI. CDR3 nucleotide sequence: TGTGCCAGCAGTCGGTCTGGGGGGGGACAGCCCCAGCATTTT. Its protein product is CASSRSGGGQPQHF.

V is TRBV4-3 and J is TRBJ1-1, with D possibly TRBD1 on 5 matching bases. Trimming stripped 2 bases from V and 6 bases from J, with 16 bases between. The CDR3 is 15 residues long. Germline CDR1 reads LGHNA; CDR2 reads YSLEER. The CDR3 reads CASSQTLRGEAEAFF. The CDR3 DNA sequence: TGCGCCAGCAGCCAAACTCTAAGAGGGGAGGCTGAAGCTTTCTTT.

The chain is built from TRBV5-1 and TRBJ2-7; 9 bases are a match to TRBD1. Germline lookup yields CDR1 SGHRS and CDR2 YFSETQ. V trimming: 0 bases; J trimming: 3 bases; junction bases outside the gene matches: 1. CDR3 size: 14 residues. The DNA of the CDR3 is TGCGCCAGCAGCTTGGCGACAGGGGGCTACGAGCAGTACTTC. This codes for CASSLATGGYEQYF.

This sequence joins TRBV7-9 and TRBJ1-1; 11 bases fit TRBD1. The CDR3 is made up of 15 amino acids. The V gene's germline CDR1 is SEHNR and CDR2 FQNEAQ (reference sequence). The V and J ends lost 3 bases and 4 bases, in that order; junction bases with no gene match: 4. The chain's CDR3 is CASSFSGTGGTEAFF. Written as DNA, the CDR3 is TGTGCCAGCAGCTTTTCCGGGACAGGGGGCACTGAAGCTTTCTTT.

The gene calls are TRBV27 and TRBJ2-7; D ambiguous. The CDR3 runs 13 residues. Per the germline V gene, CDR1 is MNHEY and CDR2 is SMNVEV (reference sequence). Trimming shortened V by 3 bases and J by 4 bases, and 10 bases separated the two germline ends. The CDR3 is CASSLILGYEQYF. The CDR3 DNA follows: TGTGCCAGCAGTTTGATTCTAGGATACGAGCAGTACTTC.

This chain links TRBV11-2 with TRBJ2-7; TRBD2 aligns across 13 bases. Germline V lookup: CDR1 SGHAT, CDR2 FQNNGV. The CDR3 is 15 residues long. The trim removed 4 bases at V and 2 bases at J, leaving 2 bases unmatched. The CDR3 region has the DNA TGTGCCAGCAGCTCCGGGACTAGCGGGGCCTACGAGCAGTACTTC. This sequence encodes CASSSGTSGAYEQYF. The full variable domain, completed using reference TRBV11-2 and TRBJ2-7, is EAGVAQSPRYKIIEKRQSVAFWCNPISGHATLYWYQQILGQGPKLLIQFQNNGVVDDSQLPKDRFSAERLKGVDSTLKIQPAKLEDSAVYLCASSSGTSGAYEQYFGPGTRLTVT.

V is TRBV7-2 and J is TRBJ2-1, with TRBD1 identical over 7 bases. Looked up from germline, CDR1 is SGHTA and CDR2 is FQGNSA. The CDR3 is 14 amino acids. V lost 10 bases to trimming and J lost 3 bases; unmatched junction nucleotides: 9. The CDR3 DNA is TGTGCCATCCAAACAGGGGCCCTCTACAATGAGCAGTTCTTC. Its protein product is CAIQTGALYNEQFF.

This chain uses TRBV29-1 with TRBJ2-2; 7 bases align to TRBD2. Losses at the gene ends were 0 bases for V and 4 bases for J; bases not matched to a gene: 5. The CDR3 length is 15 residues. The V gene's germline CDR1 is SQVTM and CDR2 ANQGSEA. The CDR3 DNA reads TGCAGCGTTGAAGAGGGACTACTGGGCACCGGGGAGCTGTTTTTT. Its protein product is CSVEEGLLGTGELFF.

The CDR3 DNA follows: TGTGCCATCAGTGGGACAGGGGTGGGCACTGAAGCTTTCTTT. Its translation is CAISGTGVGTEAFF. The V and J genes are TRBV10-3 and TRBJ1-1; TRBD1 matches at 9 bases. CDR1 is ENHRY, CDR2 SYGVKD, per germline. J was trimmed by 4 bases and V by 4 bases; bases with no gene match: 4. The CDR3 has 14 amino acids.

The rearrangement links TRBV5-1 to TRBJ2-7; TRBD2 matches 13 bases. The germline gives CDR1 SGHRS, CDR2 YFSETQ. This CDR3 comprises 16 residues. J was trimmed by 4 bases and V by 2 bases; bases with no gene match: 6. DNA of the CDR3: TGCGCCAGCAGCTTACTGACTAGCGGGGGGCGGTACGAGCAGTACTTC. Translated, it gives CASSLLTSGGRYEQYF.

The V call is TRBV19, the J call TRBJ2-3; the D gene is possibly TRBD2 (5 bases). With 5 bases removed from V and 0 bases from J, the gap between germline ends came to 15 bases. Germline assignment: CDR1 LNHDA and CDR2 SQIVND (reference sequence). CDR3 size: 16 residues. CDR3 nucleotides: TGTGCCAGTAGTTATAAGGTAGCGATTAGCACAGATACGCAGTATTTT. This sequence encodes CASSYKVAISTDTQYF.

The chain couples TRBV30 to TRBJ1-5; the D gene is possibly TRBD1 (5 bases). The V end was cut by 0 bases, the J end by 7 bases, with 10 bases between. Germline assignment: CDR1 GTSNPN and CDR2 SVGIG (reference sequence). The CDR3 covers 13 residues. CDR3 coding DNA: TGTGCCTGGAGTGTAGCGGGGGGACAGCCCCAGCATTTT. The encoded protein is CAWSVAGGQPQHF. Supplemented by reference TRBV30 and TRBJ1-5, the full variable domain reads SQTIHQWPATLVQPVGSPLSLECTVEGTSNPNLYWYRQAAGRGLQLLFYSVGIGQISSEVPQNLSASRPQDRQFILSSKKLLLSDSGFYLCAWSVAGGQPQHFGDGTRLSIL.

The chain is built from TRBV4-3 and TRBJ2-1; D gene uncertain. Trimming left V 1 base short and J 10 bases short, with 17 bases between. The CDR3 length is 15 residues. Germline V gene lookup returns CDR1 LGHNA and CDR2 YSLEER. CDR3 region: CASSQGPGGLREQFF. Here the CDR3 DNA reads TGCGCCAGCAGCCAAGGCCCTGGTGGGCTTAGGGAGCAGTTCTTC.

J is TRBJ2-5 and V is TRBV4-1; tentative D call: TRBD2 (5 bases). CDR3 size: 14 residues. V shed 3 bases and J shed 5 bases, with 13 bases lying between them. CDR1 is MGHRA, CDR2 YSYEKL, per germline. The CDR3 loop reads CASSQEVGLETQYF. CDR3 sequence (DNA): TGCGCCAGCAGCCAGGAGGTGGGCCTGGAGACCCAGTACTTC.

The rearrangement uses TRBV27 and TRBJ1-5, with D maybe TRBD1 (6 bases). Trimming removed 2 bases at V and 0 bases at J, with 8 bases between. CDR1 and CDR2 (germline): MNHEY, SMNVEV (reference sequence). There are 15 residues in the CDR3. In nucleotides, the CDR3 is TGTGCCAGCAGTTTACAGGGGTTTAGCAATCAGCCCCAGCATTTT. Translation gives CASSLQGFSNQPQHF.

V usage is TRBV19 and J usage is TRBJ1-3; D might be TRBD1 (6 bases). The germline V gene has CDR1 LNHDA and CDR2 SQIVND (reference sequence). The CDR3 contains 15 residues. The V gene lost 5 bases and the J gene lost 0 bases, with 11 bases spanning the gap. CDR3 loop: CASSEDRLSGNTIYF. DNA for the CDR3: TGTGCCAGTAGTGAAGACAGGCTCTCTGGAAACACCATATATTTT.